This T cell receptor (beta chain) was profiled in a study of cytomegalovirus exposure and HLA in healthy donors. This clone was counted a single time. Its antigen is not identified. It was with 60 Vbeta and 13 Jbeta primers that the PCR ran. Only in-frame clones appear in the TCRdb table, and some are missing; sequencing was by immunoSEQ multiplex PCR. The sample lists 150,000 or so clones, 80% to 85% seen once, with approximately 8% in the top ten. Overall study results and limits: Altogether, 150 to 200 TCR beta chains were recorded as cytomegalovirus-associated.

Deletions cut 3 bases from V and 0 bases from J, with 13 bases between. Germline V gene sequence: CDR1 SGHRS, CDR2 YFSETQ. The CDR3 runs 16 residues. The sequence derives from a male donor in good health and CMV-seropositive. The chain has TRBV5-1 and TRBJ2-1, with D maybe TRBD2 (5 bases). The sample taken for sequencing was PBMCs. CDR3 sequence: CASSSGLRSSYNEQFF. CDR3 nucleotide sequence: TGCGCCAGCAGCTCCGGACTCAGAAGCTCCTACAATGAGCAGTTCTTC. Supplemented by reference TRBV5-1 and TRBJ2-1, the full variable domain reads KAGVTQTPRYLIKTRGQQVTLSCSPISGHRSVSWYQQTPGQGLQFLFEYFSETQRNKGNFPGRFSGRQFSNSRSEMNVSTLELGDSALYLCASSSGLRSSYNEQFFGPGTRLTVL.